By sample fraction, the clone carrying this TCR beta chain is medium-sized. Its antigen is unidentified. Memory CD4+ cells were defined as CD4+CD45RO+CD25-. CDR1 is MNHEY, CDR2 SVGAGI, per germline. The V and J ends lost 2 bases and 2 bases respectively, with 10 bases between them. The CDR3 runs 14 residues. Semi-nested PCR with Nested Universal Primer A followed constant-region reverse priming of full-length variable regions. TCRdb reprocessed the 5' RACE reads via MiXCR and lists one record per CDR3 protein. The sample records approximately 8,800 distinct CDR3 sequences, roughly 50% being singletons. Regarding the study as a whole: Tumor Treg TCRs overlapped most with tumor naive CD4+ cells. Tumor memory CD4+ T cell TCR gene usage clustered with blood and lymph node memory CD4+ cells and lymph node naive CD4+ cells.

V usage is TRBV6-5 and J usage is TRBJ2-7; no reliable D call. The sequence was collected from a female donor with breast cancer. Material: memory CD4+ T cells sorted from a lymph node. Subset reported: memory CD4+ T cells, CD4+CD45RO+CD25-. CDR3: CASSYTGVTYEQYF. In nucleotides, the CDR3 is TGTGCCAGCAGTTACACTGGGGTTACCTACGAGCAGTACTTC.